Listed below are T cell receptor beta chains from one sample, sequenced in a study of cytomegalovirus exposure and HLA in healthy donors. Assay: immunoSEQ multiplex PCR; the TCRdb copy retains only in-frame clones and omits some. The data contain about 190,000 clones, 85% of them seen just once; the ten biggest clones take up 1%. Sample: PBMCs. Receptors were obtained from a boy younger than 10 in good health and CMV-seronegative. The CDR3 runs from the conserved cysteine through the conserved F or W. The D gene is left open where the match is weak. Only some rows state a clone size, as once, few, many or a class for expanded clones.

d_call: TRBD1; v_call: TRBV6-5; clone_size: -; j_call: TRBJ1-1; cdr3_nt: TGTGCCAGCAGCCTCAGGGGGCCGGACACTGAAGCTTTCTTT; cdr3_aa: CASSLRGPDTEAFF
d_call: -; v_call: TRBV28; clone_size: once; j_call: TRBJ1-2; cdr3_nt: TGTGCCAGCCACTTTGGAGGGGAAGGCTACACCTTC; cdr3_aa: CASHFGGEGYTF
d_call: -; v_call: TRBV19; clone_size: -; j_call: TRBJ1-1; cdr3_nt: TGTGCCAGTAGTGTACAGGGTCAGAACACTGAAGCTTTCTTT; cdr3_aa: CASSVQGQNTEAFF
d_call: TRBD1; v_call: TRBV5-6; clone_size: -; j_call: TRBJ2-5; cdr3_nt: TGTGCCAGCAGCTTGGCAGGGACAGGGCCGGGAGAGACCCAGTACTTC; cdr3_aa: CASSLAGTGPGETQYF
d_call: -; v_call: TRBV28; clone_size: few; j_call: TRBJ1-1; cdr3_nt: TGTGCCAGCAGTGTCCCAGGTTCGGTCGCTTTCTTT; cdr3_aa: CASSVPGSVAFF
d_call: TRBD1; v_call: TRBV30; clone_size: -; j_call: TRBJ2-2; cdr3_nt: TGTGCCTGGAATCCGGGACAGGGGATCGGGGAGCTGTTTTTT; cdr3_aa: CAWNPGQGIGELFF
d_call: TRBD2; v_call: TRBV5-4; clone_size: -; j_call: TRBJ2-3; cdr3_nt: TGTGCCAGCAGCTTGAAACGGGGAGGGGCAGATACGCAGTATTTT; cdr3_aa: CASSLKRGGADTQYF
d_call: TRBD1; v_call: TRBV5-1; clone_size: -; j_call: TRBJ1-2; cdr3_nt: TGCGCCAGCAGCACTCGGGACAGGGTCCGTGGCTACACCTTC; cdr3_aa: CASSTRDRVRGYTF
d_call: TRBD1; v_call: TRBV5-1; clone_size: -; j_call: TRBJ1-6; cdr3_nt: TGCGCCAGCAGCGGGTCGTGGACAGGGGGCTATAATTCACCCCTCCACTTT; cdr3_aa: CASSGSWTGGYNSPLHF
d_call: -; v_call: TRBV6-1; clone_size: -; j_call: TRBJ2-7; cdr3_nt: TGTGCCAGCAGTGTGAGTGGGGACACCTCCTACGAGCAGTACTTC; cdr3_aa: CASSVSGDTSYEQYF